The 16 T cell receptor beta chains below all came from one sample that was sequenced in a study of blood T cell repertoires in COVID-19. Using immunoSEQ multiplex PCR, the repertoire was profiled, and TCRdb retains in-frame clones only, with some absent. The sample has some 260,000 clones, around 89% seen once. The material sequenced was peripheral blood. These receptors all come from a woman aged 30 to 39 with COVID-19, enrolled during active disease.

The J gene is TRBJ2-1, the V gene TRBV7-2, with D possibly TRBD2 on 6 matching bases. Looked up from germline, CDR1 is SGHTA and CDR2 is FQGNSA. This CDR3 contains 16 residues. V gave up 6 bases and J gave up 2 bases, with 17 bases separating them. CDR3 sequence: CASSPGLAGTYNEQFF. CDR3 in DNA: TGTGCCAGCAGTCCAGGGCTGGCGGGGACCTACAATGAGCAGTTCTTC.

The chain joins TRBV7-2 to TRBJ1-1; D is ambiguous. With 1 base removed from V and 5 bases from J, the gap between germline ends came to 11 bases. In germline, CDR1 is SGHTA, CDR2 FQGNSA. The CDR3 consists of 14 residues. CDR3 residues: CASSLVGIGTEAFF. The CDR3 DNA follows: TGTGCCAGCAGCTTAGTCGGGATTGGGACTGAAGCTTTCTTT.

V gene TRBV1 combines with J gene TRBJ2-2; the table gives TRBD2 as D, unverified against the DNA. TRBV1 is an annotated pseudogene. This CDR3 has 18 residues. For the CDR3, the DNA is TGCACCAGCAGCCACCGCATAGCGGGAGTAGGTATCTCCGGGGAGCTGTTTTTT. This sequence encodes CTSSHRIAGVGISGELFF.

The chain couples TRBV4-1 to TRBJ1-3; 10 bases agree with TRBD1. Trimming at V came to 5 bases and at J to 8 bases, leaving 9 bases not matched to a gene. The CDR3 extends over 15 amino acids. CDR1 and CDR2 (germline): MGHRA, YSYEKL. The DNA for the CDR3 is TGCGCCAGCAGCAGATCGGGACAGGGGACGGACACCATATATTTT. Its protein product is CASSRSGQGTDTIYF.

The chain couples TRBV11-2 to TRBJ2-7, with TRBD2 as a possible D gene (6 bases). The CDR3 has 19 residues. V gave up 4 bases and J gave up 3 bases, with 28 bases separating them. Germline CDR1 reads SGHAT; CDR2 reads FQNNGV. The CDR3: CASSSYRGPLRDSHYEQYF. The CDR3 DNA reads as TGTGCCAGCAGCTCCTATAGGGGCCCACTCCGGGACTCCCACTACGAGCAGTACTTC.

The V gene is TRBV19, the J gene TRBJ2-2; D not certain. Deletions cut 7 bases from V and 6 bases from J, with 15 bases between. This CDR3 spans 14 amino acids. The germline V gene encodes CDR1 LNHDA and CDR2 SQIVND (reference sequence). In DNA, the CDR3 is TGTGCCAGTATCTCCAGAGGATTCGCCGGGGAGCTGTTTTTT. Translating it yields CASISRGFAGELFF.

This clone was detected only once. The CDR3 DNA reads as TGTGCCAGCAGTTTAACCGACAGGGCTAACTATGGCTACACCTTC. It encodes CASSLTDRANYGYTF. The chain couples TRBV28 to TRBJ1-2, with 7 positions matching TRBD1. The CDR3 sequence is 15 residues long. CDR1 and CDR2 (germline): MDHEN, SYDVKM. The V gene end was trimmed by 2 bases and the J gene end by 0 bases; junction bases not matched to a gene: 3.

The rearrangement links TRBV6-5 to TRBJ2-5; no definite D call. V lost 4 bases and J lost 4, with 19 bases in between. This CDR3 is 16 amino acids long. Germline V gives CDR1 MNHEY, CDR2 SVGAGI. The CDR3 protein is CASSSPGSSNGETQYF. CDR3 in DNA: TGTGCCAGCAGTTCCCCCGGGTCCAGTAACGGAGAGACCCAGTACTTC.

The chain recombines TRBV11-2 with TRBJ1-1; the D is unclear. Trimming cost V 5 bases and J 1 base, with 5 bases left between them. Germline CDR1 reads SGHAT; CDR2 reads FQNNGV. The CDR3 length is 12 residues. Here the CDR3 DNA reads TGTGCCAGCAGCCCAGGGAACACTGAAGCTTTCTTT. It yields the protein CASSPGNTEAFF. The variable domain in full, completed from reference TRBV11-2 and TRBJ1-1, reads EAGVAQSPRYKIIEKRQSVAFWCNPISGHATLYWYQQILGQGPKLLIQFQNNGVVDDSQLPKDRFSAERLKGVDSTLKIQPAKLEDSAVYLCASSPGNTEAFFGQGTRLTVV.

The V and J genes are TRBV11-3 and TRBJ1-6, with D possibly matching TRBD1 (6 bases). Germline CDR1 is SGHNT and CDR2 is YENEEA. Trimming took off 5 bases at V and 4 bases at J, with 12 bases between the two ends. The CDR3 is 15 amino acids. The CDR3 bases are TGTGCCAGCAGCCCTGGACAGCAATATAATTCACCCCTCCACTTT. It codes for CASSPGQQYNSPLHF.

The chain carries TRBV11-2 and TRBJ2-7; 7 positions agree with TRBD1. The ends lost 1 base at V and 4 bases at J; junction bases unmatched: 7. Germline CDR1 is SGHAT and CDR2 is FQNNGV. The CDR3 totals 15 residues. The CDR3 sequence: CASSLGQGERYEQYF. The DNA for the CDR3 is TGTGCCAGCAGCTTAGGGCAGGGGGAGAGGTACGAGCAGTACTTC. The full variable domain, with the rest looked up from reference TRBV11-2 and TRBJ2-7, is EAGVAQSPRYKIIEKRQSVAFWCNPISGHATLYWYQQILGQGPKLLIQFQNNGVVDDSQLPKDRFSAERLKGVDSTLKIQPAKLEDSAVYLCASSLGQGERYEQYFGPGTRLTVT.

The chain uses TRBV29-1 and TRBJ1-1; the D gene is possibly TRBD1 (6 bases). This CDR3 is built from 13 residues. Germline CDR1 SQVTM, CDR2 ANQGSEA. Trimming pared 7 bases from V and 1 base from J, leaving 13 bases between. CDR3 loop: CSGQTGGNTEAFF. The CDR3 DNA reads TGCAGCGGCCAGACAGGAGGGAACACTGAAGCTTTCTTT. The whole variable domain, remainder taken from reference TRBV29-1 and TRBJ1-1, is SAVISQKPSRDICQRGTSLTIQCQVDSQVTMMFWYRQQPGQSLTLIATANQGSEATYESGFVIDKFPISRPNLTFSTLTVSNMSPEDSSIYLCSGQTGGNTEAFFGQGTRLTVV.

This clone is a singleton in its sample. The V and J genes are TRBV7-2 and TRBJ2-7; D gene ambiguous. The length of the CDR3 is 11 residues. Germline lookup yields CDR1 SGHTA and CDR2 FQGNSA. Trimming removed 5 bases from V and 4 bases from J, with 6 bases in between. The CDR3 protein is CASSLQYEQYF. CDR3 in DNA: TGTGCCAGCAGCCTACAGTACGAGCAGTACTTC.

The gene calls are TRBV28 and TRBJ2-7, with 9 bases identical to TRBD1. With V trimmed by 0 bases and J by 0 bases, 3 bases remained unmatched. The CDR3 is 16 residues long. The germline V gene has CDR1 MDHEN and CDR2 SYDVKM. The CDR3 coding sequence is TGTGCCAGCAGTTTATGGGGACAGGGCTCCTCCTACGAGCAGTACTTC. Translating gives CASSLWGQGSSYEQYF.

The rearrangement joins TRBV3-1 (or the pseudogene TRBV3-2) to TRBJ2-7; a weak D match, TRBD2 (6 bases). Germline V gene lookup returns CDR1 LGHDT and CDR2 YNNKEL (reference sequence). V gave up 4 bases and J gave up 1 base, with 14 bases separating them. The CDR3 is 15 amino acids. Here the CDR3 DNA reads TGTGCCAGCAGCCTTTTGGAGGGAGCTTCCTACGAGCAGTACTTC. Translated, it gives CASSLLEGASYEQYF.

This chain links TRBV27 with TRBJ1-6; TRBD1 might be the D (6 bases). This CDR3 has 20 amino acids. Germline V lookup: CDR1 MNHEY, CDR2 SMNVEV (reference sequence). V was shortened by 7 bases and J by 0 bases, with 25 bases between the two germline ends. The CDR3 here is CASTVITGSQAGSYNSPLHF. DNA for the CDR3: TGTGCCAGCACCGTAATAACAGGGTCCCAAGCCGGCTCCTATAATTCACCCCTCCACTTT.